A single TCR beta chain is shown here with its context. Antigen specificity is unknown. Primers included in the PCR were 60 Vbeta and 13 Jbeta primers. Assay used: immunoSEQ multiplex PCR; TCRdb lists only in-frame clones, some missing. The repertoire has over 150,000 clones, more than 60% of them found once; the top ten carry roughly 5%. This record comes from a study of cytomegalovirus exposure and HLA in healthy donors. Study-wide points: A missense variant in DCLRE1C was later tied to TCR beta V- and J-gene trimming. Available immune exposure information covered CMV serostatus only.

Germline lookup yields CDR1 LGHNA and CDR2 YSLEER. The CDR3 contains 14 residues. J was trimmed by 7 bases and V by 1 base; bases with no gene match: 5. V and J are TRBV4-3 and TRBJ1-2; 8 bases are a match to TRBD1. The source material was PBMCs. This TCR was recovered from a male donor in good health and CMV-seronegative. CDR3 protein: CASSQGRTGGGYTF. The CDR3 DNA is TGCGCCAGCAGCCAAGGACGAACAGGGGGTGGCTACACCTTC.